Given below is one TCR beta chain in context. Antigen: not known. Germline V CDR1 and CDR2: MNHEY, SVGAGI. The CDR3 length is 16 residues. The V gene end was trimmed by 1 base and the J gene end by 2 bases; junction bases not matched to a gene: 2. The protocol was immunoSEQ multiplex PCR, while the TCRdb copy is restricted to in-frame clones and leaves out a portion. Among 10,000 to 15,000 clones listed, roughly 90% were seen once. This entry is derived from a study of lymphopenia after photon versus proton radiotherapy. Study results and limitations: Photon-treated patients lost naive T cells and TCR diversity; proton-treated stayed stable. After the lymphocyte nadir, photon-treated repertoires showed oligoclonal expansion, especially of CD8+ Temra cells.

The source was peripheral blood, collected from a patient treated with photon-based radiotherapy. The chain employs TRBV6-5 and TRBJ2-7; 13 nucleotides line up with TRBD2. The sequence derives from a man in his fifties or sixties with pancreatic cancer. The CDR3 spells CASSYWTSGGAYEQYF. CDR3 coding DNA: TGTGCCAGCAGTTACTGGACTAGCGGGGGTGCCTACGAGCAGTACTTC.